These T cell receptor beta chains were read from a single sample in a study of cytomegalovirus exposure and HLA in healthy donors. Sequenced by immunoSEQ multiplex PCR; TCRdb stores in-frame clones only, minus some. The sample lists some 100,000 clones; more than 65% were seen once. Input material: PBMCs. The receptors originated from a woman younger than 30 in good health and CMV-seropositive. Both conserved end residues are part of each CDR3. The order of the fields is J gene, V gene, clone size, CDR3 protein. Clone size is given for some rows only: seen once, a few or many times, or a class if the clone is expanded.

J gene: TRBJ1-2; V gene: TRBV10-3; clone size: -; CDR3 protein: CAISGQGEGGGGYTF
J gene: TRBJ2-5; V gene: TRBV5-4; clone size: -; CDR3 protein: CASTTGTLAGVGETQYF
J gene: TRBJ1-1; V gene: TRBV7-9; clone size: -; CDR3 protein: CASSLSDRGAFF
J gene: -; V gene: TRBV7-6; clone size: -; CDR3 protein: CASSLGRSITYEQYF
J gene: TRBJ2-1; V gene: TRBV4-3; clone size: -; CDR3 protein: CASSQVGGREAEQFF
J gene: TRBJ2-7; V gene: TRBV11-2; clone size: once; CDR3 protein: CASSPLSGRSDEQYF
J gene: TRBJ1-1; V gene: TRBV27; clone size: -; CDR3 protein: CASSLTGGGTEAFF
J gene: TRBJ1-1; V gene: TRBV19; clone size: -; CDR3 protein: CASTVTGVNTEAFF
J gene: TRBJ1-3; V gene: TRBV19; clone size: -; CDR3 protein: CASRDSQILRNTIYF
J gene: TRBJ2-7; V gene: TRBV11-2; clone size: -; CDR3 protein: CASNPGLAGASYEQYF
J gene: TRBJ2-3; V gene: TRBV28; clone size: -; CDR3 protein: CASFRLAGEGADTQYF
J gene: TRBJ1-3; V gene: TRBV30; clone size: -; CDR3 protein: CAWSGTAVGNTIYF
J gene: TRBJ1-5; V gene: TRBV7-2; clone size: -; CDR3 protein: CASSRTQGDQPQHF
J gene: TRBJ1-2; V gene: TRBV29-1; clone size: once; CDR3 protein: CSVLGQMEGYTF
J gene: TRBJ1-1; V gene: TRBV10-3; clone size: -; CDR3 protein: CAITPGGQGISEAFF
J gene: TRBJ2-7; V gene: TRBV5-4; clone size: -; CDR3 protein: CASSLDRAKQYF
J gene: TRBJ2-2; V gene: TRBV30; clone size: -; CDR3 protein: CAWSPLRLHTGELFF
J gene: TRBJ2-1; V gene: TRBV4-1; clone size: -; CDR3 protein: CASSQDKDRGNEQFF
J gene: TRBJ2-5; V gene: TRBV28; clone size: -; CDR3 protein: CASSLFRDQETQYF
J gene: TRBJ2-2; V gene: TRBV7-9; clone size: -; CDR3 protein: CASSFYLAGKNTGELFF
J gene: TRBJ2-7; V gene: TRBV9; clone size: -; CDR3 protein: CASSPWTGAYEQYF
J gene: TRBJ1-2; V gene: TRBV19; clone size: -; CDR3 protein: CASSRTLGYTF
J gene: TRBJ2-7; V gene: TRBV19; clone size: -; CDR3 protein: CASSVQGGGYEQYF
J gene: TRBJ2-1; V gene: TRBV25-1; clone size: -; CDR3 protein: CASSDSYEQFF
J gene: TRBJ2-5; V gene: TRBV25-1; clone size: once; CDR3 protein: CASSDAWQVQTQYF
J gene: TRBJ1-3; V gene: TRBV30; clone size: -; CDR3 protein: CAWSNYISGNTIYF
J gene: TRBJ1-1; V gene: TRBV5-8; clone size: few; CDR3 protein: CASSLVGTGLSFF
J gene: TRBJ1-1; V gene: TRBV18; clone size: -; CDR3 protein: CASSPLNDRGTEAFF
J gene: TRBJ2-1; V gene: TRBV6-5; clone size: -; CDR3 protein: CASSYSGGYYNEQFF
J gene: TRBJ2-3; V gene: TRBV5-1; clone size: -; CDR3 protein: CASSSRTGGKTDTQYF
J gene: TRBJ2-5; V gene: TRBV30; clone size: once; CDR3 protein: CAWVPPPGGETQYF
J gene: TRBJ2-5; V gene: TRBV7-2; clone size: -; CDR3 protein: CASSPVGGETQYF
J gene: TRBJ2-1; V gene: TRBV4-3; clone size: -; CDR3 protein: CASSQIGLAGEDEQFF
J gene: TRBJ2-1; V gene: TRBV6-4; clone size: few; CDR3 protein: CASSDSEGQYNEQFF
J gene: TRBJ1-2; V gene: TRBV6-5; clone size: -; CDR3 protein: CASSKPGSYGYTF
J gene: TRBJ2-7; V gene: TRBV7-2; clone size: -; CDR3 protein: CASSLRTSGRPPYEQYF
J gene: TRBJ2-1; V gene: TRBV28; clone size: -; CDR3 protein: CASSLGDSGGYNEQFF
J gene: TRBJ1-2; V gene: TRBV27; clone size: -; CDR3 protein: CASRGQDVYGYTF
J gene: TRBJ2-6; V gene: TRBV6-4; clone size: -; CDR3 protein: CASSETSGIPGANVLTF
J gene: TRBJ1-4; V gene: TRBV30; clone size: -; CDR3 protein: CAWSPRVLNEKLFF
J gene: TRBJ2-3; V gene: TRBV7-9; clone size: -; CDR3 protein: CASTSTLRAGKSTDTQYF
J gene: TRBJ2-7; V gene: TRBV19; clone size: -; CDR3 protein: CASSTIAASSYEQYF
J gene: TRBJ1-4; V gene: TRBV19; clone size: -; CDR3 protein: CASTRDRDEKLFF
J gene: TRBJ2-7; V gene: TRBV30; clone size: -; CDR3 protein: CAWRARLAGSFYEQYF
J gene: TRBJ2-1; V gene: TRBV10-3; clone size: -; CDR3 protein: CAITAARNEQFF
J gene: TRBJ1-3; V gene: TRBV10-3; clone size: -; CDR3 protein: CATRDSLSLSGNTIYF
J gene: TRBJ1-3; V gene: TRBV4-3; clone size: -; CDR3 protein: CASSQDYRGPGNTIYF
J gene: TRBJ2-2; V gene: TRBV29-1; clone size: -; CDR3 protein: CSVKGQGSNTGELFF
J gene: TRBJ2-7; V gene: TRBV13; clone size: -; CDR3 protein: CASSLLQTYEQYF
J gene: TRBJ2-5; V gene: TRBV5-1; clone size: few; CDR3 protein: CASSPNRAQETQYF